This entry lists 13 T cell receptor beta chains sequenced from one sample in a study of cytotoxic CD8 clonotypes in ibrutinib-treated CLL. Clones were read by immunoSEQ multiplex PCR, and TCRdb kept only the in-frame ones, dropping some. The table shows roughly 220,000 clones, with 60% to 80% occurring only once. The sample in question was PBMCs, obtained after 12 months of ibrutinib treatment. The receptors shown here come from a human donor with chronic lymphocytic leukemia.

The rearrangement uses TRBV25-1 and TRBJ2-1; D gene ambiguous. This CDR3 comprises 16 residues. Trimming removed 7 bases at V and 1 base at J, with 17 bases between. Germline lookup yields CDR1 MGHDK and CDR2 SYGVNS. The CDR3 loop is CASTRWAPGSYNEQFF. CDR3 DNA: TGTGCCAGCACACGGTGGGCCCCCGGGTCCTACAATGAGCAGTTCTTC.

This sequence joins TRBV9 and TRBJ1-2; D possibly corresponds to TRBD1 (5 bases). Germline V CDR1 and CDR2: SGDLS, YYNGEE. V lost 4 bases and J 3 bases, leaving 13 bases between the germline ends. CDR3 length: 14 amino acids. This CDR3 reads CASSTLSTDYGYTF. CDR3 coding DNA: TGTGCCAGCAGCACCCTTTCGACAGACTATGGCTACACCTTC.

This clone has a handful of counts. The chain carries TRBV2 and TRBJ2-1, with 10 nucleotides matching TRBD2. The CDR3 totals 16 residues. Per germline, CDR1 SNHLY and CDR2 FYNNEI. Trimming cost V 2 bases and J 8 bases; bases outside gene matches: 9. CDR3 amino acids: CASSETSLAGEDEQFF. CDR3 coding DNA: TGTGCCAGCAGTGAAACCAGCCTAGCGGGAGAGGATGAGCAGTTCTTC. The full variable domain, rest sourced from reference TRBV2 and TRBJ2-1, is EPEVTQTPSHQVTQMGQEVILRCVPISNHLYFYWYRQILGQKVEFLVSFYNNEISEKSEIFDDQFSVERPDGSNFTLKIRSTKLEDSAMYFCASSETSLAGEDEQFFGPGTRLTVL.

The rearrangement uses TRBV6-5 and TRBJ2-1; perhaps TRBD2 as D (5 bases). The CDR3 totals 14 residues. Trimming pared 6 bases from V and 7 bases from J, leaving 16 bases between. Germline values: CDR1 MNHEY, CDR2 SVGAGI. The CDR3 protein is CASSPLDWRNEQFF. DNA of the CDR3: TGTGCCAGCAGCCCTCTTGACTGGAGGAATGAGCAGTTCTTC.

The sample holds a few counts of this clone. The chain links TRBV9 to TRBJ1-1; no clear D gene. This CDR3 region has 13 residues. Germline values: CDR1 SGDLS, CDR2 YYNGEE. V was shortened by 6 bases and J by 0 bases, with 9 bases between the two germline ends. CDR3 DNA sequence: TGTGCCAGCAAAGATCAGGTGAACACTGAAGCTTTCTTT. This codes for CASKDQVNTEAFF.

This sequence joins TRBV6-5 and TRBJ2-3; TRBD1 aligns across 7 bases. CDR1 is MNHEY and CDR2 is SVGAGI in the germline V gene. J gave up 5 bases and V 0 bases, and 5 bases lay outside the gene matches. CDR3 size: 15 residues. CDR3 DNA: TGTGCCAGCAGTTACTCTATAGGGGGCATAGATACGCAGTATTTT. Its protein is CASSYSIGGIDTQYF.

This clone was seen only once. This sequence joins TRBV30 and TRBJ1-6, with D uncertain. Per germline, CDR1 GTSNPN and CDR2 SVGIG (reference sequence). The V and J ends lost 2 bases and 7 bases respectively, with 15 bases between them. CDR3 size: 15 residues. The chain's CDR3 is CAWSPARGKNSPLHF. The CDR3 region has the DNA TGTGCCTGGAGTCCCGCCAGAGGAAAAAATTCACCCCTCCACTTT.

The V and J genes are TRBV28 and TRBJ1-2, with TRBD1 matching 9 bases. V shed 6 bases, J shed 4 bases, and the junction held 6 bases outside the gene matches. The germline CDR1 and CDR2 sequences are MDHEN and SYDVKM. This CDR3 is 14 amino acids long. In nucleotides, the CDR3 is TGTGCCAGCAGGGAACAGGGGGCGAGCTATGGCTACACCTTC. Translating it yields CASREQGASYGYTF.

V gene TRBV5-1 combines with J gene TRBJ1-2; TRBD1 is a possible D gene (5 bases). V was clipped by 3 bases and J by 8 bases, with 14 bases between them. CDR1 is SGHRS, CDR2 YFSETQ, per germline. CDR3 length: 13 amino acids. CDR3 loop: CASSSFAGRGYTF. Written as DNA, the CDR3 is TGCGCCAGCAGCTCCTTCGCGGGACGCGGCTACACCTTC.

The V call is TRBV29-1, the J call TRBJ2-7; possibly TRBD2 for D (6 bases). The CDR3 consists of 13 residues. Germline-derived CDR1 and CDR2 are SQVTM and ANQGSEA. The V end was cut by 3 bases, the J end by 3 bases, with 12 bases between. CDR3 bases: TGCAGCGTTGAGGAGGGACGGCACTACGAGCAGTACTTC. Translating it yields CSVEEGRHYEQYF.

This chain links TRBV2 with TRBJ2-2; D unresolved. V lost 10 bases to trimming and J lost 1 base, with 10 bases between them. The germline gives CDR1 SNHLY, CDR2 FYNNEI. The CDR3 consists of 13 residues. CDR3 sequence reads: CAIRRENTGELFF. The CDR3 region has the DNA TGTGCCATCCGTAGAGAGAACACCGGGGAGCTGTTTTTT.

The chain has TRBV30 and TRBJ2-7; weak D call: TRBD2 (6 bases). The CDR3 spans 14 residues. V dropped 1 base and J dropped 3 bases, with 13 bases sitting between them. The germline CDR1 and CDR2 sequences are GTSNPN and SVGIG (reference sequence). The CDR3 loop is CAWSGIRGGYEQYF. The CDR3 bases are TGTGCCTGGAGTGGGATAAGGGGAGGCTACGAGCAGTACTTC.

The chain links TRBV19 to TRBJ1-2, with 7 bases matching TRBD1. V was pared by 5 bases and J by 4 bases, with 10 bases of the junction left unmatched. Per germline, CDR1 LNHDA and CDR2 SQIVND (reference sequence). The CDR3 covers 15 residues. The CDR3 region has the DNA TGTGCCAGTAGTCTTAGGACAGGCTCTACCTATGGCTACACCTTC. It specifies CASSLRTGSTYGYTF. Full variable domain (rest looked up from reference TRBV19 and TRBJ1-2): DGGITQSPKYLFRKEGQNVTLSCEQNLNHDAMYWYRQDPGQGLRLIYYSQIVNDFQKGDIAEGYSVSREKKESFPLTVTSAQKNPTAFYLCASSLRTGSTYGYTFGSGTRLTVV.